This T cell receptor (beta chain) derives from a study of control samples from healthy donors and cancer patients. Data came from immunoSEQ multiplex PCR; TCRdb stores just in-frame clones and leaves some out. The data contain some 200,000 clones, over 85% of them seen just once; the ten biggest clones take up 1.4% to 1.5%. Germline assignment: CDR1 MGHRA and CDR2 YSYEKL. Trimming took 1 base from V and 6 from J, leaving 8 bases between them. The CDR3 loop spans 13 amino acids. Sequenced sample: blood. This chain links TRBV4-1 with TRBJ2-3; D is uncertain. The clonotype comes from a man between 18 and 29 years old in good health. The CDR3 spells CASSQAVTDTQYF. The CDR3 coding sequence is TGCGCCAGCAGCCAAGCGGTAACCGATACGCAGTATTTT.